Presented here are 19 T cell receptor beta chains from one specimen sequenced in a study of T cell changes during pregnancy in multiple sclerosis. Here immunoSEQ multiplex PCR was the method, and the copy in TCRdb shows in-frame clones only, minus some. The table has tens of thousands of clones, about nine tenths seen once; the top ten hold about 11%. Here the sequenced sample was CD8+ T cells from peripheral blood mononuclear cells, taken in the third trimester of pregnancy. These receptors all come from a female donor with multiple sclerosis, enrolled in a pregnancy study.

The chain is built from TRBV10-2 and TRBJ1-4; D is perhaps TRBD1 (6 bases). V gave up 6 bases and J gave up 12 bases, with 11 bases separating them. The CDR3 is 11 amino acids. Germline V lookup: CDR1 WSHSY, CDR2 SAAADI. CDR3 residues: CASRAGAELFF. The CDR3 DNA is TGCGCCAGCAGGGCAGGGGCAGAACTGTTTTTT.

The chain uses TRBV19 and TRBJ2-1; unclear D gene. Trimming pared 9 bases from V and 6 bases from J, leaving 18 bases between. CDR1 is LNHDA, CDR2 SQIVND, per germline (reference sequence). This CDR3 has 14 residues. The CDR3 DNA reads as TGTGCCAGCAGGAACCAAGGCTTGCCCAATGAGCAGTTCTTC. Translation gives CASRNQGLPNEQFF.

This chain uses TRBV7-9 with TRBJ1-6; 7 bases match TRBD1. This CDR3 contains 15 residues. The V gene end was trimmed by 5 bases and the J gene end by 8 bases; junction bases not matched to a gene: 9. The germline V gene encodes CDR1 SEHNR and CDR2 FQNEAQ (reference sequence). The CDR3 nucleotides read TGTGCCAGCAGCCCCGGGACAGACCAAGATTCACCCCTCCACTTT. Protein sequence: CASSPGTDQDSPLHF.

The chain has TRBV14 and TRBJ2-3, with D unclear. The germline V gene encodes CDR1 SGHDN and CDR2 FVKESK. CDR3 length equals 15 residues. V was trimmed by 1 base and J by 1 base, leaving 9 bases between them. The CDR3 bases are TGTGCCAGCAGCCAAGGGGCGTCTGGCACAGATACGCAGTATTTT. As protein: CASSQGASGTDTQYF.

This chain joins TRBV6-5 and TRBJ1-5, with 10 bases that match TRBD1. CDR3 length: 14 residues. Germline values: CDR1 MNHEY, CDR2 SVGAGI. Trimming cost V 2 bases and J 6 bases; bases outside gene matches: 1. The CDR3 protein is CASSYGQGVQPQHF. Here the CDR3 DNA reads TGTGCCAGCAGTTACGGACAGGGGGTTCAGCCCCAGCATTTT.

J is TRBJ1-4 and V is TRBV4-3, with TRBD1 matching 7 bases. V was pared by 8 bases and J by 7 bases, with 13 bases of the junction left unmatched. Germline assignment: CDR1 LGHNA and CDR2 YSLEER. The CDR3 spans 15 residues. The CDR3, as DNA: TGCGCCAGCGGGACCACGACAGGGTTGAGTGAAAAACTGTTTTTT. Protein: CASGTTTGLSEKLFF.

The chain couples TRBV11-2 to TRBJ1-1; D ambiguous. The germline V and J ends were trimmed by 3 bases and 4 bases, with 9 bases remaining between them. The V gene's germline CDR1 is SGHAT and CDR2 FQNNGV. The CDR3 length is 13 residues. DNA of the CDR3: TGTGCCAGCAGCTTTGGAGAAATCACTGAAGCTTTCTTT. It translates to CASSFGEITEAFF.

The chain employs TRBV11-2 and TRBJ2-5, with 14 bases matching TRBD2. The CDR3 loop spans 18 amino acids. V shed 3 bases and J 3 bases; nucleotides not matched to a gene: 9. Germline V gene data show CDR1 as SGHAT and CDR2 as FQNNGV. This CDR3 is CASSFAWTSGGIEETQYF. The CDR3 DNA is TGTGCCAGCAGCTTTGCCTGGACTAGCGGGGGGATTGAAGAGACCCAGTACTTC.

The chain combines TRBV7-2 with TRBJ2-3; 7 bases map to TRBD2. The CDR3 extends over 16 amino acids. In germline, CDR1 is SGHTA, CDR2 FQGNSA. Losses at the gene ends were 2 bases for V and 3 bases for J; bases not matched to a gene: 8. CDR3 sequence: CASSLMAREVTDTQYF. As DNA, the CDR3 is TGTGCCAGCAGCTTAATGGCCCGGGAGGTAACAGATACGCAGTATTTT. The whole variable domain, remainder taken from reference TRBV7-2 and TRBJ2-3, is GAGVSQSPSNKVTEKGKDVELRCDPISGHTALYWYRQSLGQGLEFLIYFQGNSAPDKSGLPSDRFSAERTGGSVSTLTIQRTQQEDSAVYLCASSLMAREVTDTQYFGPGTRLTVL.

This rearrangement joins TRBV19 to TRBJ1-3; tentative D call: TRBD1 (5 bases). This CDR3 has 15 amino acids. The germline V gene encodes CDR1 LNHDA and CDR2 SQIVND (reference sequence). Trimming removed 3 bases from V and 4 bases from J, with 13 bases in between. This CDR3 is CASSMRGSTGNTIYF. The CDR3 DNA sequence: TGTGCCAGTAGTATGCGGGGGAGTACGGGAAACACCATATATTTT.

CDR3 sequence (DNA): TGCGCCAGCAGCCCTCGACAGGGCGAGTCGCAGGCCGGGGAGCTGTTTTTT. Protein sequence: CASSPRQGESQAGELFF. The rearrangement joins TRBV5-1 to TRBJ2-2; 7 bases are a match to TRBD1. Unmatched junction bases numbered 15, after V lost 4 bases and J lost 6 bases. The CDR3 extends over 17 amino acids. Per the germline V gene, CDR1 is SGHRS and CDR2 is YFSETQ.

This clone was seen a handful of times. The V call is TRBV20-1, the J call TRBJ1-1; perhaps TRBD1 as D (6 bases). CDR1 and CDR2 (germline): DFQATT, SNEGSKA (reference sequence). The CDR3 length is 11 residues. Between the trimmed V and J ends, which lost 5 bases and 4 bases, there was a span of 8 bases. The CDR3 loop is CSAYRVTEAFF. CDR3 sequence (DNA): TGCAGTGCTTACAGGGTCACTGAAGCTTTCTTT.

The J gene is TRBJ2-5, the V gene TRBV2; TRBD2 aligns across 8 bases. This CDR3 is 13 amino acids long. CDR1 and CDR2 (germline): SNHLY, FYNNEI. V dropped 11 bases and J dropped 3; count of bases not matched to a gene: 8. The CDR3 DNA reads TGTGCCGTGCCGGGGGGGGAGGAAGAGACCCAGTACTTC. Residues: CAVPGGEEETQYF.

The V call is TRBV7-9, the J call TRBJ2-7, with a possible D match to TRBD1 (6 bases). The CDR3 sequence is 13 residues long. Trimming stripped 1 base from V and 3 bases from J, with 7 bases between. Looked up from germline, CDR1 is SEHNR and CDR2 is FQNEAQ (reference sequence). CDR3 region: CASSLEGGYEQYF. In nucleotides, the CDR3 is TGTGCCAGCAGCTTAGAAGGGGGCTACGAGCAGTACTTC.

The CDR3 here is CASSQDAWDRGLQPQHF. The CDR3, as DNA: TGCGCCAGCAGCCAAGACGCCTGGGACAGGGGGCTTCAGCCCCAGCATTTT. The V call is TRBV4-1, the J call TRBJ1-5; 12 bases are shared with TRBD1. The CDR3 spans 17 residues. With 0 bases clipped from V and 6 bases from J, the junction kept 6 bases outside the gene matches. Germline V CDR1 and CDR2: MGHRA, YSYEKL.

This sequence joins TRBV7-9 and TRBJ1-1; D ambiguous. Germline V CDR1 and CDR2: SEHNR, FQNEAQ (reference sequence). Trimming stripped 10 bases from V and 1 base from J, with 16 bases between. CDR3 length: 14 residues. CDR3 sequence (DNA): TGTGCCATCCCAGGTCTCATGGGGAACACTGAAGCTTTCTTT. Encoded protein: CAIPGLMGNTEAFF.

The gene calls are TRBV5-6 and TRBJ2-7, with TRBD2 identical over 8 bases. The germline gives CDR1 SGHDT, CDR2 YYEEEE. J was trimmed by 0 bases and V by 6 bases; bases with no gene match: 2. The CDR3 runs 13 residues. In DNA, the CDR3 is TGTGCCAGCAACAGCGGGAGCTCCTACGAGCAGTACTTC. This sequence encodes CASNSGSSYEQYF.

The chain joins TRBV27 to TRBJ2-1, with D tentatively TRBD1 (6 bases). V dropped 6 bases and J dropped 0 bases, with 12 bases sitting between them. Per the germline V gene, CDR1 is MNHEY and CDR2 is SMNVEV (reference sequence). The CDR3 length is 15 residues. The DNA for the CDR3 is TGTGCCAGCAGGTGGACAGCCGGCTCCTACAATGAGCAGTTCTTC. Translating it yields CASRWTAGSYNEQFF.

The rearrangement uses TRBV2 and TRBJ1-3, with D unresolved. The germline V gene encodes CDR1 SNHLY and CDR2 FYNNEI. V gave up 4 bases and J gave up 0 bases, with 10 bases separating them. The CDR3 is 15 amino acids. CDR3 sequence: CASSVRANSGNTIYF. The CDR3 coding sequence is TGTGCCAGCAGTGTTAGAGCGAACTCTGGAAACACCATATATTTT. Drawing the rest from reference TRBV2 and TRBJ1-3, the complete variable domain is EPEVTQTPSHQVTQMGQEVILRCVPISNHLYFYWYRQILGQKVEFLVSFYNNEISEKSEIFDDQFSVERPDGSNFTLKIRSTKLEDSAMYFCASSVRANSGNTIYFGEGSWLTVV.